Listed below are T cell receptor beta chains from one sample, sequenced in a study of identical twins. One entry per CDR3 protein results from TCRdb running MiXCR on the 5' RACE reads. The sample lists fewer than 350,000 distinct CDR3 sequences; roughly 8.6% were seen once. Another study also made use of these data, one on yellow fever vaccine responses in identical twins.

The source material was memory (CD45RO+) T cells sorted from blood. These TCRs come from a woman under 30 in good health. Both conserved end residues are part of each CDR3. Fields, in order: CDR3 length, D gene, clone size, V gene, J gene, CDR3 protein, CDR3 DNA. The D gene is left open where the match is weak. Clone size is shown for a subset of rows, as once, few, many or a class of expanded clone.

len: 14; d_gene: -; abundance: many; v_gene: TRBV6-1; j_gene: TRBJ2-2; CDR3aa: CASSTREGTGELFF; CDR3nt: TGTGCCAGCAGTACAAGGGAAGGGACCGGGGAGCTGTTTTTT
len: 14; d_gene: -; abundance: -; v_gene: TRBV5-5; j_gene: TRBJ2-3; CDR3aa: CASRWGQHTDTQYF; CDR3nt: TGTGCCAGCAGATGGGGCCAACACACAGATACGCAGTATTTT
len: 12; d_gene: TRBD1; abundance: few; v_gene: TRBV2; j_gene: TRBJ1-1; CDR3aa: CASRDRGTEAFF; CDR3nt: TGTGCCAGCAGGGACAGGGGCACTGAAGCTTTCTTT
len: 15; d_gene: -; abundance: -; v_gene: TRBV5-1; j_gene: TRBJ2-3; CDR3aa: CASMQGDFNTDTQYF; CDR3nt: TGCGCCAGCATGCAGGGTGATTTTAACACAGATACGCAGTATTTT
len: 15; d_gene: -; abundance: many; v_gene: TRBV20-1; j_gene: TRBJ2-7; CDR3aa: CSARNPGQTPAEQYF; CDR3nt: TGCAGTGCTAGGAACCCGGGACAAACGCCGGCCGAGCAGTACTTC
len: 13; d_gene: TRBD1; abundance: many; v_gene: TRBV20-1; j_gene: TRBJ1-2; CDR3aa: CSSEGQGSYGYTF; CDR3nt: TGCAGTTCAGAGGGACAGGGTTCCTATGGCTACACCTTC
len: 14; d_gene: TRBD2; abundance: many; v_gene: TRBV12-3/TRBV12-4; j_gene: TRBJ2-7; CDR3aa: CASSKTSGSYEQYF; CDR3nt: TGTGCCAGCAGCAAGACTAGCGGTTCCTACGAGCAGTACTTC
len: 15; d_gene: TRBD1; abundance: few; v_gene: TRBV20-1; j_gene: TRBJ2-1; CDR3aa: CCARVRGGPSNEQFF; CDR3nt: TGCTGTGCTAGAGTAAGAGGGGGCCCCTCCAATGAGCAGTTCTTC
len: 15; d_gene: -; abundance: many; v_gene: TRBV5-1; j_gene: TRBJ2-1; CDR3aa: CASSPPTVPGYEQFF; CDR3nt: TGCGCCAGCAGCCCCCCGACAGTCCCGGGTTATGAGCAGTTCTTC
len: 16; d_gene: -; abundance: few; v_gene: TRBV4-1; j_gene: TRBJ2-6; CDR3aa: CASSQDRGFGANVLTF; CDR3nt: TGCGCCAGCAGCCAAGATCGGGGGTTTGGGGCCAACGTCCTGACTTTC
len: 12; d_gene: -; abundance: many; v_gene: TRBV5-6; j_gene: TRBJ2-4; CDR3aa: CASEKAKNIQYF; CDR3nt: TGTGCCAGCGAAAAAGCCAAAAACATTCAGTACTTC